The 18 T cell receptor beta chains below come from one sample, sequenced in a study of OX40 agonist ivuxolimab in advanced cancers. Some clones are missing from TCRdb's copy, which holds only in-frame ones; the method was immunoSEQ multiplex PCR. The sample has around 150,000 clones, 85% to 95% seen once. The source material was CD4+ or CD8+ T cells sorted from blood, sampled in a trial of the OX40 agonist ivuxolimab. These receptors originate from an adult with an advanced solid tumor such as melanoma, head and neck, liver or kidney cancer.

The chain has TRBV6-5 and TRBJ1-3, with TRBD1 matching 9 bases. The V and J ends lost 6 bases and 1 base, in that order; junction bases with no gene match: 1. There are 14 residues in the CDR3. Per germline, CDR1 MNHEY and CDR2 SVGAGI. CDR3 in amino acids: CASRQGASGNTIYF. CDR3 coding DNA: TGTGCCAGCAGACAGGGGGCTTCTGGAAACACCATATATTTT.

V and J are TRBV11-2 and TRBJ2-5, with unresolved D. Germline CDR1 and CDR2: SGHAT and FQNNGV. The CDR3 spans 16 residues. V shed 5 bases and J shed 5 bases, with 21 bases lying between them. This CDR3 is CASSPTPHVVTETQYF. CDR3 DNA sequence: TGTGCCAGCAGCCCCACTCCCCACGTTGTGACCGAGACCCAGTACTTC.

The chain couples TRBV7-2 to TRBJ2-3, with a weak D call TRBD2 (6 bases). Trimming removed 5 bases at V and 1 base at J, with 16 bases between. CDR1 is SGHTA, CDR2 FQGNSA, per germline. The CDR3 is 16 amino acids. CDR3 DNA: TGTGCCAGCAGCCCCCGGGTTAGCGGCGGCACAGATACGCAGTATTTT. It yields the protein CASSPRVSGGTDTQYF. The variable domain in full, completed from reference TRBV7-2 and TRBJ2-3, reads GAGVSQSPSNKVTEKGKDVELRCDPISGHTALYWYRQSLGQGLEFLIYFQGNSAPDKSGLPSDRFSAERTGGSVSTLTIQRTQQEDSAVYLCASSPRVSGGTDTQYFGPGTRLTVL.

J is TRBJ2-7 and V is TRBV6-5; D is possibly TRBD2 (6 bases). Germline CDR1 reads MNHEY; CDR2 reads SVGAGI. The CDR3 totals 12 residues. The V gene lost 4 bases and the J gene lost 2 bases, with 6 bases spanning the gap. The CDR3 spells CASSWGAYEQYF. The CDR3 DNA is TGTGCCAGCAGTTGGGGGGCCTACGAGCAGTACTTC.

CDR3 nucleotides: TGTGCCAGTAGCAGGGACAGGGTATTCGGCTACACCTTC. Residues: CASSRDRVFGYTF. The chain carries TRBV19 and TRBJ1-2, with 9 nucleotides matching TRBD1. Germline V CDR1 and CDR2: LNHDA, SQIVND (reference sequence). The length of the CDR3 is 13 residues. V shed 6 bases and J 8 bases; nucleotides not matched to a gene: 7.

The chain links TRBV18 to TRBJ1-1, with D possibly matching TRBD1 (6 bases). CDR1 KGHSH and CDR2 LQKENI come from the germline V gene. CDR3 length equals 15 residues. V was shortened by 3 bases and J by 6 bases, with 17 bases between the two germline ends. The CDR3 sequence is CASSPRGAGDAEAFF. As DNA, the CDR3 is TGTGCCAGCTCACCGCGGGGGGCCGGGGACGCTGAAGCTTTCTTT.

This chain links TRBV23-1 with TRBJ2-1; 7 bases map to TRBD1. TRBV23-1 is an ORF for which the function is uncertain. This CDR3 is built from 13 residues. Trimming removed 0 bases from V and 8 bases from J; junction bases left unmatched: 1. The CDR3 nucleotides read TGCGCCAGCAGTCAATCGACAGGGCATGAGCAGTTCTTC. Protein: CASSQSTGHEQFF.

The chain combines TRBV9 with TRBJ2-7, with 9 bases that match TRBD2. The ends lost 0 bases at V and 2 bases at J; junction bases unmatched: 3. Germline loops: CDR1 SGDLS, CDR2 YYNGEE. The CDR3 totals 15 residues. In nucleotides, the CDR3 is TGTGCCAGCAGCGTAGGGGCTAGCGGGACCTACGAGCAGTACTTC. It codes for CASSVGASGTYEQYF.

This sequence joins TRBV28 and TRBJ1-5, with 8 bases matching TRBD1. With 6 bases clipped from V and 1 base from J, the junction kept 2 bases outside the gene matches. This CDR3 contains 14 residues. The germline V gene has CDR1 MDHEN and CDR2 SYDVKM. The CDR3: CASRRQGSNQPQHF. The CDR3 DNA sequence: TGTGCCAGCAGGCGACAGGGGAGCAATCAGCCCCAGCATTTT.

This chain uses TRBV28 with TRBJ2-5; TRBD1 or TRBD2 may be the D gene (5 bases each). V lost 4 bases, J lost 8 bases, and 8 bases lay in between. The CDR3 length is 11 residues. Germline-derived CDR1 and CDR2 are MDHEN and SYDVKM. The CDR3 region is CASSSGRTQYF. The CDR3 DNA sequence: TGTGCCAGCAGTTCGGGACGTACCCAGTACTTC.

V is TRBV13 and J is TRBJ2-5; TRBD2 might be the D (6 bases). Germline assignment: CDR1 PRHDT and CDR2 FYEKMQ (reference sequence). The CDR3 consists of 15 residues. Between the trimmed V and J ends, which lost 2 bases and 1 base, there was a span of 11 bases. The CDR3 coding sequence is TGTGCCAGCAGCTTATTGGGAGGATTCCAAGAGACCCAGTACTTC. Protein product: CASSLLGGFQETQYF.

The chain is built from TRBV28 and TRBJ2-6; either TRBD1 or TRBD2 may fit D (6 bases each). This CDR3 region has 14 residues. CDR1 and CDR2 (germline): MDHEN, SYDVKM. V lost 10 bases and J lost 4, with 14 bases in between. The CDR3: CAILGGSGANVLTF. For the CDR3, the DNA is TGTGCCATATTAGGGGGGTCCGGGGCCAACGTCCTGACTTTC.

This clone was seen only once. The CDR3 region has the DNA TGTGCCAGCAGCTTAGAGGGGGGAGCTAACTATGGCTACACCTTC. Protein: CASSLEGGANYGYTF. The chain joins TRBV7-9 to TRBJ1-2; a weak D match, TRBD1 (6 bases). V was clipped by 1 base and J by 0 bases, with 9 bases between them. The V gene's germline CDR1 is SEHNR and CDR2 FQNEAQ (reference sequence). The CDR3 has 15 amino acids.

The gene calls are TRBV5-1 and TRBJ1-3; possible D gene TRBD1, 6 bases. This CDR3 is built from 15 residues. Germline CDR1 reads SGHRS; CDR2 reads YFSETQ. V shed 0 bases and J shed 4 bases, with 11 bases lying between them. Here the CDR3 reads CASSLAQGGGNTIYF. CDR3 coding DNA: TGCGCCAGCAGCTTGGCACAGGGAGGAGGAAACACCATATATTTT.

The chain carries TRBV19 and TRBJ2-6; D may be TRBD1 (5 bases). V was shortened by 7 bases and J by 1 base, with 17 bases between the two germline ends. The V gene's germline CDR1 is LNHDA and CDR2 SQIVND (reference sequence). The CDR3 spans 17 residues. DNA for the CDR3: TGTGCCAGTACCCCCCGACAGTTCGTTTCTGGGGCCAACGTCCTGACTTTC. This gives the protein CASTPRQFVSGANVLTF. The full variable domain, its missing parts supplied by reference TRBV19 and TRBJ2-6, is DGGITQSPKYLFRKEGQNVTLSCEQNLNHDAMYWYRQDPGQGLRLIYYSQIVNDFQKGDIAEGYSVSREKKESFPLTVTSAQKNPTAFYLCASTPRQFVSGANVLTFGAGSRLTVL.

As for this clone: This CDR3 is also generated by other DNA sequences in the sample. The rearrangement joins TRBV7-9 to TRBJ2-3; D is undetermined. V shed 2 bases and J shed 4 bases, with 4 bases lying between them. Germline lookup yields CDR1 SEHNR and CDR2 FQNEAQ (reference sequence). The CDR3 covers 12 residues. CDR3 residues: CASSLSADTQYF. As DNA, the CDR3 is TGTGCCAGCAGCTTAAGCGCAGATACGCAGTATTTT.

The count of this clone is one. This chain links TRBV18 with TRBJ1-1; D ambiguous. The germline V gene has CDR1 KGHSH and CDR2 LQKENI. The CDR3 is 14 amino acids. V lost 0 bases and J 0 bases, leaving 5 bases between the germline ends. Here the CDR3 reads CASSPPNMNTEAFF. In nucleotides, the CDR3 is TGTGCCAGCTCACCACCGAACATGAACACTGAAGCTTTCTTT.

This clone was picked up one time. This chain uses TRBV4-3 with TRBJ1-6; possibly TRBD1 for D (6 bases). V gave up 4 bases and J gave up 8 bases, with 12 bases separating them. The CDR3 consists of 14 residues. CDR1 and CDR2 from the germline V gene are LGHNA and YSLEER. DNA for the CDR3: TGCGCCAGCAGCCGCCAGAAGGGGGATTCACCCCTCCACTTT. Its protein product is CASSRQKGDSPLHF.